These T cell receptor beta chains were read from a single sample in a study of CD8+ T cells in alopecia areata. Repertoires were generated with immunoSEQ multiplex PCR, while TCRdb's copy carries only in-frame clones and drops some. The sample has 200,000 to 250,000 clones, more than 45% seen once. Here the sequenced sample was CD4+ T cells sorted from blood, taken at week 4, from a patient treated with tofacitinib. The source of these receptors is a human donor with alopecia areata. The CDR3 runs from the conserved cysteine through the conserved F or W. The D gene is left open where the match is weak. Size values are once, few and many counts, or a class for expanded clones, and some rows have none.

V	J	size	D	DNA	CDR3
TRBV29-1	TRBJ1-2	.	.	TGCAGCGTTGAAGCTTCGTCACTTAACTATGGCTACACCTTC	CSVEASSLNYGYTF
TRBV29-1	TRBJ1-2	.	.	TGCAGCGTTGAGCCACAGGGAGGCTATGGCTACACCTTC	CSVEPQGGYGYTF
TRBV30	TRBJ2-7	.	.	TGTGCCGGGACCGGGACGGGAAATTACGAGCAGTACTTC	CAGTGTGNYEQYF
TRBV29-1	TRBJ2-5	few	.	TGCAGCGTTGGGGGACACCGAAAAGAGACCCAGTACTTC	CSVGGHRKETQYF
TRBV7-2	TRBJ1-5	.	.	TGTGCCAGCAGCCCACGGGGGCAGCCCCAGCATTTT	CASSPRGQPQHF
TRBV2	TRBJ1-3	.	TRBD1	TGTGCCAGCAGGGACAGGGAAGGAGGAAACACCATATATTTT	CASRDREGGNTIYF
TRBV5-1	TRBJ2-7	.	TRBD1	TGCGCCAGCAGCTTGGAGGGACAGCTCTACGAGCAGTACTTC	CASSLEGQLYEQYF
TRBV7-2	TRBJ2-2	few	TRBD1	TGTGCCAGCAGGGTAGGACAGGGAAACACCGGGGAGCTGTTTTTT	CASRVGQGNTGELFF
TRBV9	TRBJ2-7	many	.	TGTGCCAGCAGCGTAGAGGTTGGGGGCGGGTACGAGCAGTACTTC	CASSVEVGGGYEQYF
TRBV9	TRBJ1-6	.	.	TGTGCCAGCAGCGTAGCTACGGGCCCATCACCCCTCCACTTT	CASSVATGPSPLHF
TRBV29-1	TRBJ1-1	few	.	TGCAGCGTGTACCTCAAGAACACTGAAGCTTTCTTT	CSVYLKNTEAFF
TRBV30	TRBJ2-7	.	.	TGTGCCTTCAATGAAGTATACGAGCAGTACTTC	CAFNEVYEQYF
TRBV29-1	TRBJ2-1	.	.	TGCAGCGTTGAAGATCTCAGTGATGAGCAGTTCTTC	CSVEDLSDEQFF
TRBV29-1	TRBJ1-1	few	.	TGCAGCGTTGGAACCGGGACGGACTACACTGAAGCTTTCTTT	CSVGTGTDYTEAFF
TRBV29-1	TRBJ2-1	.	.	TGCAGCGTTGAAGGAGAATCGGCACCTGAGCAGTTCTTC	CSVEGESAPEQFF
TRBV5-1	TRBJ2-6	.	.	TGCGCCAGCAGCTCCCCAAGAGGGGCAGGGGCTGGGGCCAACGTCCTGACTTTC	CASSSPRGAGAGANVLTF
TRBV23-1	TRBJ2-7	few	TRBD1	TGCGCCAGCAGTCCTGGGACAGGGGGCCCCTACGAGCAGTACTTC	CASSPGTGGPYEQYF
TRBV5-1	TRBJ2-1	.	.	TGCGCCAGCAGCTTGCCGGAGAAGGTCGGCAATGAGCAGTTCTTC	CASSLPEKVGNEQFF
TRBV2	TRBJ1-4	few	.	TGTGCCAGCAGTGGAGGGGTTTTCGAAAAACTGTTTTTT	CASSGGVFEKLFF
TRBV10-3	TRBJ1-2	few	.	TGTGCCATCAGTGAAGAAGGGGTCTATGGCTACACCTTC	CAISEEGVYGYTF
TRBV30	TRBJ1-1	.	.	TGTGCCTGGAGTCCACTGTTGAACACTGAAGCTTTCTTT	CAWSPLLNTEAFF
TRBV27	TRBJ2-7	.	.	TGTGCCAGCAGCACAGGCCCGGGCGAGCAGTACTTC	CASSTGPGEQYF
TRBV2	TRBJ2-7	.	.	TGTGCCAGCAGTGAAGCGTTAGGAGTCTGGCAGTACTTC	CASSEALGVWQYF
TRBV4-1	TRBJ1-5	many	.	TGCGCCAGCAGCCAAGATATCAGTCAAGGGTATCAGCCCCAGCATTTT	CASSQDISQGYQPQHF
TRBV5-1	TRBJ2-3	.	TRBD1	TGCGCCAGCAGCTTGGGGGACAGCAACACAGATACGCAGTATTTT	CASSLGDSNTDTQYF
TRBV2	TRBJ1-5	once	.	TGTGCCAGCAGTGTGTTAAGGGTGAGCAATCAGCCCCAGCATTTT	CASSVLRVSNQPQHF
TRBV28	TRBJ1-2	few	.	TGTGCCAGCACAGCAGGGAACTATGGCTACACCTTC	CASTAGNYGYTF
TRBV5-4	TRBJ2-1	.	TRBD2	TGTGCCAGCAGCTCCTCCGGGACTAGCTTAGCAAATGAGCAGTTCTTC	CASSSSGTSLANEQFF
TRBV7-2	TRBJ2-2	few	.	TGTGCCAGCAGCCTAAACCAGAACACCGGGGAGCTGTTTTTT	CASSLNQNTGELFF
TRBV29-1	TRBJ2-5	once	.	TGCAGCGCGGGGGAGACCCAGTACTTC	CSAGETQYF
TRBV25-1	TRBJ2-1	.	.	TGTGCCAGCAGTGAATACGGAAAAACCTACAATGAGCAGTTCTTC	CASSEYGKTYNEQFF
TRBV9	TRBJ2-5	.	.	TGTGCCAGCAGCGCGACTGAAGAGACCCAGTACTTC	CASSATEETQYF
TRBV20-1	TRBJ2-5	.	.	TGCAGTGCCACAGGGCTTGAGACCCAGTACTTC	CSATGLETQYF
TRBV30	TRBJ1-6	.	TRBD1	TGTGCCTGGGAAAGGGACAGGGGTTCACCCCTCCACTTT	CAWERDRGSPLHF
TRBV5-8	TRBJ2-5	.	.	TGTGCCAGCAGCTTGGGGGACCGAGCGGAGACCCAGTACTTC	CASSLGDRAETQYF
TRBV19	TRBJ1-6	.	.	TGTGCCAGTAGTATACCCGGACAAAATAATTCACCCCTCCACTTT	CASSIPGQNNSPLHF
TRBV5-6	TRBJ2-5	.	.	TGTGCCAGCAGCTTGTTCGGCAGGGACCAAGAGACCCAGTACTTC	CASSLFGRDQETQYF
TRBV30	TRBJ2-3	.	.	TGTGCCTGGAGTGTTGGGGGCAGGAGCACAGATACGCAGTATTTT	CAWSVGGRSTDTQYF
TRBV10-3	TRBJ1-2	.	.	TGTGCCATCAGTGATTCGACGTCTTATGGCTACACCTTC	CAISDSTSYGYTF
TRBV7-2	TRBJ2-3	.	.	TGTGCCAGCAGCTTTCTCGGGGGGCGAGCAGATACGCAGTATTTT	CASSFLGGRADTQYF
TRBV10-3	TRBJ2-3	few	TRBD1	TGTGCCATCAGTGTGGGGACAGCGAGTAGGGATACGCAGTATTTT	CAISVGTASRDTQYF
TRBV11-2	TRBJ1-1	.	TRBD1	TGTGCCAGCACCAAATCACAGGGGAGCGGGACTGAAGCTTTCTTT	CASTKSQGSGTEAFF
TRBV9	TRBJ2-3	.	TRBD2	TGTGCCAGCAGCAAAACTACAGCGGGGGCTCTCACAGATACGCAGTATTTT	CASSKTTAGALTDTQYF
TRBV29-1	TRBJ2-3	.	.	TGCAGCGTTGCAGGACAAATCGGCACAGATACGCAGTATTTT	CSVAGQIGTDTQYF
TRBV11-1	TRBJ1-1	few	.	TGTGCCAGCAGCCGTAAACAGAACACTGAAGCTTTCTTT	CASSRKQNTEAFF
TRBV29-1	TRBJ1-4	.	.	TGCAGCGTTGAAGGAGATAATGAAAAACTGTTTTTT	CSVEGDNEKLFF
TRBV29-1	TRBJ2-4	.	TRBD1	TGCAGCGTGCAGGGGGACGAAAACATTCAGTACTTC	CSVQGDENIQYF
TRBV12-5	TRBJ1-2	.	.	TGTGCTAGTGGTTTGCAGGGATCGGATGGCTACACCTTC	CASGLQGSDGYTF
TRBV16	TRBJ2-1	few	TRBD2	TGTGCCAGCAGCAGACCCGGGACTAGCAATGAGCAGTTCTTC	CASSRPGTSNEQFF
TRBV29-1	TRBJ1-1	.	.	TGCAGCGTTGGACAGGTCTTAAGGACTGAAGCTTTCTTT	CSVGQVLRTEAFF
TRBV9	TRBJ2-1	.	.	TGTGCCAGCAGCCCAAAGGGCAGGAGGGCTGAGCAGTTCTTC	CASSPKGRRAEQFF
TRBV9	TRBJ2-3	.	.	TGTGCCAGCAGCATAGAACAGGGTGCGCAGTATTTT	CASSIEQGAQYF
TRBV7-2	TRBJ1-5	.	TRBD1	TGTGCCAGCAGCCGCGGGACAGGGTCTCATCAGCCCCAGCATTTT	CASSRGTGSHQPQHF